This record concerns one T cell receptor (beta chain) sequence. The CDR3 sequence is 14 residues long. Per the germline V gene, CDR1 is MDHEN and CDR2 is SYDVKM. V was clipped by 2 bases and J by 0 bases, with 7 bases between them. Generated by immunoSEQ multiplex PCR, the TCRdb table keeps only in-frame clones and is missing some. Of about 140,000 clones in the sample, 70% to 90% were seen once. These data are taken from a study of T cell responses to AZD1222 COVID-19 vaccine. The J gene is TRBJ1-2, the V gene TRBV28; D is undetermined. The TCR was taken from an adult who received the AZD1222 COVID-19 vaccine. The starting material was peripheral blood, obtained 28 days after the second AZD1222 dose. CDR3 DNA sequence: TGTGCCAGCAGTTTAATTGGCTCTAACTATGGCTACACCTTC. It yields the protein CASSLIGSNYGYTF.